One sample yielded the 7 T cell receptor beta chains listed below, sequenced in a study of blood T cells in healthy people across ages. A sample-barcoded 5' primer and a J-beta primer mix were used in a second PCR of about 7 to 12 cycles. TCRdb itself ran the 5' RACE reads through MiXCR, one entry per CDR3 protein. Of 550,000 to 750,000 distinct CDR3 sequences listed, roughly 21% are singletons. Material for sequencing was blood. The origin of the receptors is a man aged 65-85 years in good health.

V is TRBV20-1 and J is TRBJ2-3, with 9 bases that match TRBD1. The junction had 8 bases not matched to a gene; V was cut back by 6 bases and J by 4 bases. Germline CDR1 reads DFQATT; CDR2 reads SNEGSKA (reference sequence). CDR3 length: 14 residues. The CDR3: CSALTGGSADTQYF. CDR3 nucleotide sequence: TGCAGTGCCCTGACAGGGGGTAGTGCAGATACGCAGTATTTT.

There are a few counts of this clonotype. The chain combines TRBV5-6 with TRBJ2-7; tentatively, D is TRBD2 (7 bases). Trimming took off 2 bases at V and 7 bases at J, with 13 bases between the two ends. Germline-derived CDR1 and CDR2 are SGHDT and YYEEEE. The length of the CDR3 is 13 residues. CDR3 DNA: TGTGCCAGCAGCTTCTCGGGGGGCTGGGAGCAGTACTTC. It codes for CASSFSGGWEQYF.

Ten or more counts support this clonotype. This chain links TRBV20-1 with TRBJ2-3; D may be TRBD2 (5 bases). CDR1 and CDR2 (germline): DFQATT, SNEGSKA (reference sequence). The CDR3 loop spans 13 amino acids. The V and J ends lost 8 bases and 1 base respectively, with 13 bases between them. This CDR3 is CSQEGRGTDTQYF. Written as DNA, the CDR3 is TGCAGTCAAGAGGGCCGGGGCACAGATACGCAGTATTTT.

The gene calls are TRBV2 and TRBJ2-1; possible D gene TRBD1, 5 bases. CDR1 is SNHLY, CDR2 FYNNEI, per germline. Trimming shortened V by 3 bases and J by 4 bases, and 16 bases separated the two germline ends. CDR3 length equals 16 residues. CDR3 in DNA: TGTGCCAGCAGTGATATTGACCTCGGACAATACAATGAGCAGTTCTTC. It specifies CASSDIDLGQYNEQFF.

The chain uses TRBV20-1 and TRBJ2-1, with D tentatively TRBD1 (6 bases). The germline V gene has CDR1 DFQATT and CDR2 SNEGSKA (reference sequence). This CDR3 is built from 15 residues. Trimming took 6 bases from V and 0 from J, leaving 15 bases between them. CDR3: CSATGDTRSYNEQFF. The CDR3 coding sequence is TGCAGTGCGACTGGGGACACCCGCTCCTACAATGAGCAGTTCTTC.

For the CDR3, the DNA is TGCGCCAGCAGCTTGGACCATCATGAAAAACTGTTTTTT. Its translation: CASSLDHHEKLFF. The chain uses TRBV5-1 and TRBJ1-4; no reliable D call. Germline CDR1 and CDR2: SGHRS and YFSETQ. The CDR3 covers 13 residues. Between the trimmed V and J ends, which lost 0 bases and 6 bases, there was a span of 6 bases.

Details on this clonotype: A much bigger clone sits one base away, suggesting this may be a read error. This chain uses TRBV24-1 with TRBJ2-2; 8 nucleotides agree with TRBD2. This CDR3 is built from 17 residues. CDR1 KGHDR and CDR2 SFDVKD come from the germline V gene. The CDR3 coding sequence is TGTGCCGCCAGTGATTTACCGGGAGGGCCAGACACCGGGGAGCTGTTTTTT. Protein: CAASDLPGGPDTGELFF.